Following are 9 T cell receptor beta chains from one sample sequenced in a study of blood T cell repertoires in COVID-19 (dated by TCRdb to about 2020). The library was obtained by the immunoSEQ multiplex PCR assay. Here the immuneACCESS table is served through TCRdb, limited to in-frame sequences with V and J called. Missing clones are a known gap in these copies; in checked studies unresolved V genes cover under half, and the rest lacks a known reason. The sample table contains approximately 70,000 clones; only one count was recorded for roughly 70% of them. About half of the sample comes from the top ten. Material: PBMCs or T cells enriched from blood (not recorded which). Receptors were obtained from a woman aged 60-70 years who had been exposed to COVID-19.

The V gene is TRBV7-2, the J gene TRBJ1-1, with 8 bases fitting TRBD1. Germline V gene lookup returns CDR1 SGHTA and CDR2 FQGNSA. The CDR3 runs 15 residues. With V trimmed by 5 bases and J by 1 base, 6 bases remained unmatched. CDR3 protein: CASSRSTGANTEAFF. The CDR3 nucleotides are TGTGCCAGCAGCCGCTCGACAGGGGCGAACACTGAAGCTTTCTTT.

The rearrangement joins TRBV27 to TRBJ1-2; 8 bases match TRBD1. CDR3 length: 13 amino acids. Germline CDR1 and CDR2: MNHEY and SMNVEV (reference sequence). The V gene end was trimmed by 3 bases and the J gene end by 7 bases; junction bases not matched to a gene: 4. DNA of the CDR3: TGTGCCAGCAGTTTCCAGGGGGCAGGTGGCTACACCTTC. It is translated as CASSFQGAGGYTF.

The chain carries TRBV3-1 (or the pseudogene TRBV3-2) and TRBJ1-2, with D uncertain. CDR3 length: 13 residues. V was trimmed by 4 bases and J by 0 bases, leaving 6 bases between them. Germline assignment: CDR1 LGHDT and CDR2 YNNKEL (reference sequence). CDR3 residues: CASSPLTNYGYTF. The CDR3 bases are TGTGCCAGCAGCCCTTTAACTAACTATGGCTACACCTTC.

This chain uses TRBV7-9 with TRBJ2-5; 7 nucleotides line up with TRBD1. The germline CDR1 and CDR2 sequences are SEHNR and FQNEAQ (reference sequence). This CDR3 is built from 13 residues. The J segment lost 3 bases and the V segment lost 5 bases, leaving 3 bases of the junction unmatched. The CDR3 DNA sequence: TGTGCCAGCAGCGGGACAGTTGAAGAGACCCAGTACTTC. As protein: CASSGTVEETQYF.

This clone was seen more than once but under ten times. This chain links TRBV6-6 with TRBJ1-1; maybe TRBD1 (6 bases). Germline CDR1 MNHNY, CDR2 SVGAGI (reference sequence). The CDR3 extends over 16 amino acids. Trimming cost V 0 bases and J 0 bases, with 11 bases left between them. CDR3 residues: CASSYSARGVNTEAFF. The CDR3 nucleotides are TGTGCCAGCAGTTACTCGGCCAGGGGAGTGAACACTGAAGCTTTCTTT.

This clone was seen at least ten times. The chain employs TRBV4-3 and TRBJ2-2; perhaps TRBD2 as D (6 bases). Germline V gene lookup returns CDR1 LGHNA and CDR2 YSLEER. There are 15 residues in the CDR3. The germline V and J ends were trimmed by 7 bases and 5 bases, with 17 bases remaining between them. DNA for the CDR3: TGCGCCAGCACGCCCGGGACTGTGGAGACCGGGGAGCTGTTTTTT. Translation gives CASTPGTVETGELFF.

The rearrangement uses TRBV7-2 and TRBJ2-7, with 7 bases lining up with TRBD2. Germline-derived CDR1 and CDR2 are SGHTA and FQGNSA. The ends lost 6 bases at V and 2 bases at J; junction bases unmatched: 10. This CDR3 spans 15 amino acids. CDR3 DNA: TGTGCCAGCAGTCAAAGCGGGACCGAGACCTACGAGCAGTACTTC. It encodes CASSQSGTETYEQYF.

This chain links TRBV11-1 with TRBJ1-4; D call uncertain. The CDR3 sequence is 15 residues long. Trimming took 10 bases from V and 6 from J, leaving 21 bases between them. Germline V CDR1 and CDR2: SGHAT, FQDESV (reference sequence). The DNA of the CDR3 is TGTGCCACTACCCGAAAAGCGCCTCACTATGAAAAACTGTTTTTT. Translating gives CATTRKAPHYEKLFF.

This chain connects TRBV5-5 to TRBJ2-6, with 9 bases aligning to TRBD1. Germline CDR1 reads SGHKS; CDR2 reads YYEKEE (reference sequence). J gave up 1 base and V 1 base, and 3 bases lay outside the gene matches. This CDR3 has 17 residues. In DNA, the CDR3 is TGTGCCAGCAGCTTGACAGGGGGCCGGTCTGGGGCCAACGTCCTGACTTTC. Its protein product is CASSLTGGRSGANVLTF.